This record covers a single T cell receptor (beta chain). Its antigen is not yet known. No much larger clonotype is one base removed from it; base qualities were not supplied. The cohort comprised some 700 healthy bone marrow donors. All cohort members were sampled while nominally healthy, although unrecorded immune exposures were likely present. The donor tested CMV seronegative, placing the donor among the 300 to 450 seronegative members of the cohort. A peripheral blood sample was collected from each donor, and TCR beta sequencing was performed on peripheral blood mononuclear cells. Genomic DNA extraction from the blood cell samples was performed with the Qiagen DNeasy Blood Extraction Kit. Receptors were amplified or captured by the immunoSEQ multiplex PCR assay. For the multiplex PCR, a mixture combining 60 forward primers for TCR Vbeta segments and 13 reverse primers for TCR Jbeta segments was used. The CDR3 region of rearranged TCR beta genes was amplified from genomic DNA by a multiplex PCR assay. The Illumina HiSeq System was used to sequence the amplified TCR beta libraries as 87-base-pair reads. Concerning the study's data processing: Across the 700 or so repertoires, a later analysis counted 60 million to 90 million unique TCR beta chains, 9.5 million to 13 million of which were shared by at least two donors. Raw reads were error-corrected and collapsed into unique sequences by a nearest-neighbor algorithm in which closely related sequences were merged to remove PCR and sequencing errors. Alignment of CDR3 sequences to IMGT reference sequences was used to assign V, D and J gene segments. For a sequence to be retained, a match of at least six nucleotides to both a V gene segment and a J gene segment was required. A rearrangement was called productive if the CDR3 had no stop codons and remained in frame with V and J, and every other rearrangement was called non-productive. Following IMGT convention, CDR3 was defined as the stretch from the second conserved V-encoded cysteine up to the conserved J-encoded phenylalanine. Sequences without an unambiguous match to a single V gene segment were excluded from the earlier analysis of a few hundred of the donors. In an earlier analysis of approximately 560 of the donors, a V segment was called functional when productive rearrangements were above 56.7%, and segregating when the standard deviation between donors exceeded 5%. A statistical classification framework was developed to diagnose cytomegalovirus status using the catalog of TCR beta chain sequences. V and J gene assignment, in a later analysis, came from comparing TCR nucleotide sequences with IMGT/GENE-DB human TR gene sequences. The TCRdist pipeline was used in a later analysis to assign CDR3 sequences and most-parsimonious VDJ recombination scenarios. In a later analysis, each TCR beta chain was defined by its CDR3 amino acid sequence together with its V-gene family, and reads without a unique V-gene family were excluded. To address suspected cross-contamination and a sequencing artifact, a later analysis removed several hundred highly shared, low-generation-probability nucleotide sequences. For each public chain, a later analysis derived a clonal expansion index from normalized ranks of inferred template counts within each repertoire. In a later analysis, generation probabilities were computed using a VDJ recombination model fitted to out-of-frame rearrangements, and the results were checked against IGoR. In a later analysis, TCR-TCR, TCR-HLA and TCR-CMV co-occurrence was scored with hypergeometric tests, and a repertoire-size bias correction was applied to TCR pairs. False discovery rates were estimated in a later analysis by permuting HLA or CMV assignments 20 times. In a later analysis, co-occurring TCRs were grouped with DBSCAN, and TCRdist sequence similarity was added when clustering was performed within HLA-allele-positive subsets. Repertoires with fewer than 30,000 or more than 120,000 public chains were left out of co-occurrence clustering, as were four to six repertoires with anomalous nucleotide sharing. Drawn from immuneACCESS, this table holds only the in-frame rearrangements with V and J called that TCRdb kept. Clones are partly lost; checked studies trace under half to an unresolved V gene and leave the rest unexplained. Clone size and V and J calls were adopted from that table, with D and trimming inferred from the DNA. Counted in this sample were approximately 160,000 clones; 80% to 90% of them appeared once. The ten largest make up 0.75% to 0.9% of the sample.

The source of the sample is a study of cytomegalovirus exposure and HLA in healthy donors (dated by TCRdb to about 2017). A note on the overall study: An earlier analysis of 587 of the donors reported approximately 280 Gb of sequence data and 117 million unique TCR beta sequences obtained from about 180 million T cells. Donor age, sex, ethnicity and CMV serostatus were compiled alongside the repertoire data. Four or five DR-DQ haplotypes were handled as single units for association and clustering because linkage in the cohort was strong. All discovery cohort repertoires had been generated on a single sequencing platform. Both class I and class II loci were covered by HLA typing, at four-digit resolution. A later analysis re-examined previously published TCR beta repertoires from more than 550 donors and added high-resolution HLA genotyping to investigate patterns of TCR occurrence. Using immunosequencing, the study profiled T cell repertoires from 666 subjects and related those repertoires to cytomegalovirus serostatus. Roughly 320 gigabases of sequencing data and 75 million to 85 million unique TCR sequences made up an early release that covered approximately 700 HLA-typed donors. To predict cytomegalovirus infection status, the study combined high-throughput TCR immunosequencing, statistical association of individual TCRs with disease status, and machine learning. Among the roughly 400 genotyped donors, 75% to 90% belonged to the genetic ancestry cluster associated with self-reported Caucasian donors. In the later analysis, no new phenotypic data were used to find candidate immune exposures; instead, reliance was placed on TCR beta sequences and their occurrence across donors. The study aimed to test whether cataloging public T cell receptors could reveal signatures of past pathogen exposure. In an earlier analysis of more than 550 of the donors, high-throughput TCR beta sequencing was used to judge whether each TCR beta V gene segment behaved as functional or pseudogenic. Among around 400 genotyped donors of the cohort, an average of 235,054 unique TCR beta nucleotide sequences were sequenced per donor, about a sixth of them non-productive. In a later genetic analysis, genome-wide SNP genotypes for about three fifths of the 666 donors were used, and that subset was treated as a discovery cohort. Along with the approximately 600-subject first cohort, a separate validation cohort of over 90 different subjects was used. Typing coverage varied by locus: roughly 629-640 donors for A, B, C, DRB1 and DQB1; more than 500 for DQA1; more than 600 for DPA1; 450 to 480 for DPB1.

On the study overall, not on this receptor specifically: In an earlier analysis of 587 of the donors, most TCR beta V segments appeared in productive rearrangements about 87% or about 30% of the time, broadly matching IMGT annotations. In a later analysis, TCR association rates were found to vary across HLA loci, with the most associated TCRs seen for DRB1 alleles and the fewest for HLA-C alleles. At a false discovery rate of 0.05, a later analysis linked 15,000 to 20,000 TCR beta sequences to specific HLA alleles. In a later genetic analysis, fewer N-insertions in productive TCRs were reported among donors in an Asian-associated ancestry cluster than the roughly 700-donor mean. Correlated functional status among segregating V segments might reflect linkage disequilibrium, but an unknown experimental factor could not be ruled out. A later analysis reported that several top co-occurrence clusters appeared linked to parvovirus B19, influenza, CMV and Epstein-Barr virus. The cohort was sequenced for TCR beta chains only, and without alpha or paired-chain data the features that could be detected were limited. In the study, 150 to 200 TCR beta chains were listed as associated with cytomegalovirus. In a later analysis, most CMV-associated TCR beta chains were found to appear HLA-restricted, with HLA associations seemingly driven largely by CMV exposure. A further reported finding was that TCR beta sequences accurately predicted the HLA-A and HLA-B alleles for most subjects in the first cohort. A few of the identified cytomegalovirus-associated TCR beta chains were confirmed in vitro to be specific for cytomegalovirus antigens. Because counts were too low, about 18 rarely observed V segments, including chromosome 9 orphons, were excluded from the earlier analysis of several hundred of the donors. In both the original and validation cohorts, the classifier was reported to diagnose cytomegalovirus status with high specificity and sensitivity. The sequencing pipeline was judged likely to have produced a cluster of highly shared sequence variants as a technical artifact. In a later analysis, HLA-associated TCR beta chains showed more clonal expansion and lower generation probabilities than non-associated chains that were equally common. It was suggested by the authors that the approach could potentially be generalized to other disease states and immunological phenotypes. Because HLA typing was unavailable for some donors at each locus, only the typed subset was used in association tests. A later genetic analysis associated a missense DCLRE1C variant with V-gene and J-gene trimming of TCR beta chains, and an independent cohort replicated the association. Roughly uniform sequencing depth across donors was assumed in presence/absence analyses, although this assumption may not hold. Most TCR sequences were observed very rarely across donors, whereas some public TCRs were present in many individuals. CMV serostatus was the only immune exposure information available for the cohort. Because the 87-base-pair reads could not distinguish some IMGT-functional V segments, including TRBV6-2 and TRBV6-3, those segments were excluded. When HLA alleles, especially DR and DQ, strongly co-occurred, attributing TCR associations to individual alleles was difficult.

V loses 0 bases, J loses 1 base, and the germline ends lie 7 bases apart. For CDR1 and CDR2, the germline V gene lists LGHNA and YNFKEQ. The CDR3 sequence holds 15 residues, the cysteine and phenylalanine included. CDR3 DNA only is kept here, 45 bases in frame from base 1. The chain is assembled from TRBV4-2 and TRBJ1-5, with TRBD1 as a weak D call on 5 bases. The source material was PBMCs. This clonotype was obtained from a woman between 18 and 30 years old in good health and CMV-seronegative. The CDR3 protein sequence reads: CASSQDGGSNQPQHF. Here is the DNA: TGTGCCAGCAGCCAAGACGGGGGGAGCAATCAGCCCCAGCATTTT.